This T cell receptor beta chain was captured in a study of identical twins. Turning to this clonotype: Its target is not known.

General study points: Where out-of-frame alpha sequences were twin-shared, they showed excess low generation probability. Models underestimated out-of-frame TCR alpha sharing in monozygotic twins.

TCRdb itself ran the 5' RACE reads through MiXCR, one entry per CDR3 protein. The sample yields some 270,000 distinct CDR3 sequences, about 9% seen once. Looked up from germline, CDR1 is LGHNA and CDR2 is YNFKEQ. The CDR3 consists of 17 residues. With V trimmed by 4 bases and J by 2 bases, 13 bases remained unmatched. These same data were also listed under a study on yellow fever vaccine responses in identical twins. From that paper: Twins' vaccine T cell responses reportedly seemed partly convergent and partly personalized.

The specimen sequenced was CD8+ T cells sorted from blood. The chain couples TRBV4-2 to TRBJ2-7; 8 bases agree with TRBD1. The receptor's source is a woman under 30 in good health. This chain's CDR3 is CASSRTVADRDAYEQYF. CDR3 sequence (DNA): TGTGCCAGCAGCCGAACCGTTGCGGACAGGGACGCCTACGAGCAGTACTTC.